This TCR beta chain was documented in a study of blood T cell repertoires in COVID-19. Study context: Sites across the United States, Italy and Spain contributed samples from acute and convalescent COVID-19.

This table comes from immunoSEQ multiplex PCR, and its TCRdb copy is limited to in-frame clones, with some not included. The sample has roughly 300,000 clones, about 90% seen once. V was clipped by 7 bases and J by 2 bases; unmatched bases: 1. Germline V gives CDR1 MDHEN, CDR2 SYDVKM. The CDR3 is 12 residues long. The study drew participants aged about 18 to 95 years from some 23 US areas. Which cohort a participant joined came from the clinical history participants gave. All recovered Cohort 3 donors got two negative PCRs, got clearance, or saw symptom resolution. The receptor comes from a woman in her 30s who had recovered from COVID-19. V usage is TRBV28 and J usage is TRBJ2-7, with TRBD1 matching 8 bases. Sequenced material: PBMCs or T cells enriched from blood (not recorded which). CDR3 DNA sequence: TGTGCCAGCACGGACAGGGCCTACGAGCAGTACTTC. As protein: CASTDRAYEQYF. The complete variable domain, with remaining parts taken from reference TRBV28 and TRBJ2-7, reads DVKVTQSSRYLVKRTGEKVFLECVQDMDHENMFWYRQDPGLGLRLIYFSYDVKMKEKGDIPEGYSVSREKKERFSLILESASTNQTSMYLCASTDRAYEQYFGPGTRLTVT.